This paragraph covers one T cell receptor beta chain sequence. This sample stems from a study of blood T cell repertoires in COVID-19. Study summary: Spain, Italy and the United States supplied samples that represented acute and convalescent COVID-19. T cells, B-cell-depleted T cells, or PBMCs supplied cDNA or gDNA.

Per the original methods: Reference gene primer amplification in the assay estimated nucleated cell counts. Assay: immunoSEQ multiplex PCR; the TCRdb copy retains only in-frame clones and omits some. Clonal size and the V and J genes are those of that table, whereas D and trimming came from the DNA. The sample has fewer than 200,000 clones, approximately 85% seen once. CDR1 and CDR2 from the germline V gene are SGHDT and YYEEEE. This CDR3 spans 17 amino acids. With 0 bases clipped from V and 4 bases from J, the junction kept 9 bases outside the gene matches. The genes are TRBV5-6 and TRBJ1-3, with TRBD1 identical over 8 bases. This receptor was obtained from a man in his sixties who had recovered from COVID-19. The specimen sequenced was peripheral blood. CDR3 sequence (DNA): TGTGCCAGCAGCTTGGATTACGACAGGGGAGTCGGAAACACCATATATTTT. Its translation is CASSLDYDRGVGNTIYF. The whole variable domain, remainder taken from reference TRBV5-6 and TRBJ1-3, is DAGVTQSPTHLIKTRGQQVTLRCSPKSGHDTVSWYQQALGQGPQFIFQYYEEEERQRGNFPDRFSGHQFPNYSSELNVNALLLGDSALYLCASSLDYDRGVGNTIYFGEGSWLTVV.